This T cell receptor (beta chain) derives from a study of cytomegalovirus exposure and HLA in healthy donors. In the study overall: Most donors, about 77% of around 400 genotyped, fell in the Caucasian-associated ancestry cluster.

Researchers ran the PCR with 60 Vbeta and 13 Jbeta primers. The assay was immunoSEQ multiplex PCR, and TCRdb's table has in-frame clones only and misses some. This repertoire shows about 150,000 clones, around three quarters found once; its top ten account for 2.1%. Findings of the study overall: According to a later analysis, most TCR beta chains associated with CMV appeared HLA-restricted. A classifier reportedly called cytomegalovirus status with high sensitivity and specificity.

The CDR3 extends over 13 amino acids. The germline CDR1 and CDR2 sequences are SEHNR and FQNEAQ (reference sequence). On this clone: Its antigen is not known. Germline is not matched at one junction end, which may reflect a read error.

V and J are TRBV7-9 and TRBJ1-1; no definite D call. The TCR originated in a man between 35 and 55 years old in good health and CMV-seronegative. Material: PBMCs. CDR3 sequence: CASSLTGNPEAFF. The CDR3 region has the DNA TGTGCCAGCAGCTTAACGGGGAACCCTGAAGCTTTCTTT.